One and the same sample provided the 24 T cell receptor beta chains below, sequenced in a study of T cells expressing NK-cell markers. TCRdb reprocessed the 5' RACE reads, keeping one entry per CDR3 protein, no DNA. This sample's table reports about 390,000 distinct CDR3 sequences. Sequencing used blood T cells: a sorted CD56 or NKG2C T cell subset, CD4+ or CD8+ T cells, or bulk PBMC T cells (not recorded which). The receptors shown here come from a woman in her fifties or sixties in good health.

J is TRBJ2-3 and V is TRBV24-1; checking the TCRdb D call of TRBD2 is not possible without DNA. The CDR3 runs to 13 residues. Germline V gives CDR1 KGHDR, CDR2 SFDVKD. CDR3 sequence reads: CATRLAQTDTQYF.

This chain joins TRBV28 and TRBJ2-1; with no DNA, the TCRdb D assignment of TRBD2 cannot be verified. Germline CDR1 MDHEN, CDR2 SYDVKM. The CDR3 is 14 residues long. CDR3 region: CASSKGGRAGEQFF. Full variable domain (missing parts from reference TRBV28 and TRBJ2-1): DVKVTQSSRYLVKRTGEKVFLECVQDMDHENMFWYRQDPGLGLRLIYFSYDVKMKEKGDIPEGYSVSREKKERFSLILESASTNQTSMYLCASSKGGRAGEQFFGPGTRLTVL.

The V gene is TRBV4-2, the J gene TRBJ2-1; TCRdb's D call, TRBD1, is unchecked because there is no DNA. Germline CDR1 reads LGHNA; CDR2 reads YNFKEQ. This CDR3 region has 15 residues. The CDR3 spells CASSSAGGDYNEQFF.

V and J are TRBV4-1 and TRBJ2-5. This CDR3 region has 14 residues. The germline gives CDR1 MGHRA, CDR2 YSYEKL. The CDR3 loop reads CASSQEKGGETQYF.

The CDR3 here is CASTGTGSNTGELFF. The chain employs TRBV5-1 and TRBJ2-2; the TCRdb D gene call, TRBD1, has no DNA to confirm it. CDR3 length: 15 residues. Germline V gives CDR1 SGHRS, CDR2 YFSETQ.

The chain recombines TRBV11-3 with TRBJ1-2. Germline values: CDR1 SGHNT, CDR2 YENEEA. The CDR3 is 13 residues long. CDR3 sequence reads: CASSLVFRRGYTF.

The rearrangement joins TRBV12-3 or TRBV12-4 to TRBJ1-5; TCRdb reports TRBD1, a call that lacks DNA to check it against. The CDR3 length is 14 residues. CDR3 region: CASSRGTRSEPQHF.

The chain couples TRBV7-8 to TRBJ1-1. The germline V gene has CDR1 SGHVS and CDR2 FQNEAQ. The CDR3 runs to 11 residues. CDR3 amino acids: CASGTTTEAFF. The full variable domain, its missing parts supplied by reference TRBV7-8 and TRBJ1-1, is GAGVSQSPRYKVAKRGQDVALRCDPISGHVSLFWYQQALGQGPEFLTYFQNEAQLDKSGLPSDRFFAERPEGSVSTLKIQRTQQEDSAVYLCASGTTTEAFFGQGTRLTVV.

CDR3 sequence reads: CASSLQSGGGTYEQYF. This chain connects TRBV3-1 to TRBJ2-7; TCRdb names TRBD2, which stays unverified in the absence of DNA. The germline V gene has CDR1 LGHDT and CDR2 YNNKEL (reference sequence). The CDR3 runs 16 residues.

This chain joins TRBV28 and TRBJ1-1; with no DNA, the TCRdb D assignment of TRBD1 cannot be verified. The CDR3 sequence is 12 residues long. Germline V gene data show CDR1 as MDHEN and CDR2 as SYDVKM. CDR3 region: CASSLGAAEAFF.

The chain links TRBV6-6 to TRBJ2-1; TCRdb picks TRBD2, but there is no DNA to check that call. The CDR3 has 12 residues. Germline V gene sequence: CDR1 MNHNY, CDR2 SVGAGI (reference sequence). This CDR3 reads CASSPGLARQFF.

The chain combines TRBV29-1 with TRBJ1-2; the D call from TCRdb, TRBD1, cannot be confirmed without DNA. CDR1 is SQVTM, CDR2 ANQGSEA, per germline. The CDR3 is 12 residues long. The CDR3 is CSARPGDHGYTF.

This sequence joins TRBV6-6 and TRBJ1-1; lacking DNA, the TRBD1 call made by TCRdb goes unchecked. The CDR3 has 15 residues. CDR1 and CDR2 (germline): MNHNY, SVGAGI (reference sequence). This CDR3 is CASSYKGQGSGEAFF.

The gene calls are TRBV4-2 and TRBJ1-2. Per germline, CDR1 LGHNA and CDR2 YNFKEQ. The length of the CDR3 is 15 residues. The CDR3 loop reads CASSQGVEAHYGYTF.

The gene calls are TRBV14 and TRBJ1-5. This CDR3 contains 12 residues. Germline lookup yields CDR1 SGHDN and CDR2 FVKESK. CDR3 protein: CASSGSGQPQHF.

CDR3 sequence: CASSFGTSGWGLYNEQFF. V gene TRBV7-8 combines with J gene TRBJ2-1; the TCRdb call, TRBD2, lacks DNA for checking. Looked up from germline, CDR1 is SGHVS and CDR2 is FQNEAQ. CDR3 length: 18 residues.

The chain employs TRBV9 and TRBJ2-1; the TRBD2 assignment by TCRdb is unverifiable without DNA. Germline V gives CDR1 SGDLS, CDR2 YYNGEE. The CDR3 contains 15 residues. The CDR3 sequence is CASSGAPGTSEKQFF.

This chain connects TRBV29-1 to TRBJ1-4; as DNA is missing, the TRBD1 call by TCRdb cannot be tested. The CDR3 runs to 14 residues. Per the germline V gene, CDR1 is SQVTM and CDR2 is ANQGSEA. The CDR3 protein is CSVGRQGINEKLFF.

This rearrangement joins TRBV6-5 to TRBJ2-1. Germline CDR1 is MNHEY and CDR2 is SVGAGI. The CDR3 has 14 residues. Here the CDR3 reads CASTPMFSYNEQFF.

The chain couples TRBV20-1 to TRBJ2-5. The CDR3 length is 12 residues. CDR1 is DFQATT, CDR2 SNEGSKA, per germline (reference sequence). CDR3 sequence reads: CSAAFLGETQYF.

The V gene is TRBV10-3, the J gene TRBJ2-3; TCRdb picks TRBD2, but there is no DNA to check that call. Germline lookup yields CDR1 ENHRY and CDR2 SYGVKD. This CDR3 has 14 amino acids. CDR3 amino acids: CAISGYSAGDTQYF.

The chain combines TRBV6-6 with TRBJ2-2; TCRdb designates TRBD2, a call that cannot be tested without DNA. This CDR3 has 16 residues. Germline V lookup: CDR1 MNHNY, CDR2 SVGAGI (reference sequence). The CDR3 reads CASSYSGQTGTGELFF.

The gene calls are TRBV19 and TRBJ1-6; TCRdb reports TRBD1, a call that lacks DNA to check it against. The CDR3 consists of 13 residues. CDR1 and CDR2 (germline): LNHDA, SQIVND (reference sequence). CDR3: CATGEQGNSPLHF. Full variable domain (rest looked up from reference TRBV19 and TRBJ1-6): DGGITQSPKYLFRKEGQNVTLSCEQNLNHDAMYWYRQDPGQGLRLIYYSQIVNDFQKGDIAEGYSVSREKKESFPLTVTSAQKNPTAFYLCATGEQGNSPLHFGNGTRLTVT.

The gene calls are TRBV6-4 and TRBJ2-2; the D call from TCRdb, TRBD2, cannot be confirmed without DNA. Germline V CDR1 and CDR2: MRHNA, SNTAGT. The CDR3 consists of 15 residues. The chain's CDR3 is CASSEVTSGTGELFF.